This TCR beta chain was documented in a study of PD-1 blockade in classical Hodgkin lymphoma. Assay used: immunoSEQ multiplex PCR; TCRdb lists only in-frame clones, some missing. The table lists over 60,000 clones, 93% of them singletons. Study-wide points: Newly diagnosed patients were reported to start with lower TCR diversity than healthy donors. Sources of repertoire differences remain undefined, possibly disease activity or prior therapy.

The V gene lost 5 bases and the J gene lost 8 bases, with 13 bases spanning the gap. Germline lookup yields CDR1 SGHAT and CDR2 FQNNGV. This CDR3 has 13 amino acids. As to time point: newly diagnosed, previously untreated cHL patient sample. Researchers used newly diagnosed, untreated classical Hodgkin lymphoma PBMCs for comparison. To note about this clone: Its specificity is unknown.

This TCR came from a human donor with classical Hodgkin lymphoma. The sequenced material came from peripheral blood mononuclear cells (PBMCs). The chain joins TRBV11-2 to TRBJ2-1; D perhaps matches TRBD2 (6 bases). The CDR3: CASSTGLLYEQFF. CDR3 sequence (DNA): TGTGCCAGCAGCACCGGACTATTGTATGAGCAGTTCTTC. The full variable domain, with the rest looked up from reference TRBV11-2 and TRBJ2-1, is EAGVAQSPRYKIIEKRQSVAFWCNPISGHATLYWYQQILGQGPKLLIQFQNNGVVDDSQLPKDRFSAERLKGVDSTLKIQPAKLEDSAVYLCASSTGLLYEQFFGPGTRLTVL.